The next 27 T cell receptor beta chains were all read from a single sample in a study of regulatory T cells in long-lasting Graves disease. Researchers made TCR beta libraries by using iRepertoire HTBI primers and running Arm-PCR on CDR3 regions. Via MiXCR, TCRdb re-called the multiplex PCR reads, giving one row per CDR3 protein. Among under 700,000 distinct CDR3 sequences listed, about 16% were seen once. The time point: newly diagnosed GD, antithyroid drugs for less than 3 months. After RNA was extracted from PBMCs, the TCR library was made from it. These data were likewise used in another study, on T cells in Graves' hyperthyroidism and ophthalmopathy.

The starting material was peripheral blood mononuclear cells (PBMCs), obtained at new diagnosis, from a patient treated with antithyroid drugs. The receptors derive from a woman aged 35-65 years with Graves disease.

V gene TRBV15 combines with J gene TRBJ2-7; TRBD1 might be the D (6 bases). Germline CDR1 reads LNHNV; CDR2 reads YYDKDF (reference sequence). V was pared by 2 bases and J by 4 bases, with 6 bases between. The CDR3 sequence is 12 residues long. DNA for the CDR3: TGTGCCACCAGCAGAACAGGGTACGAGCAGTACTTC. It translates to CATSRTGYEQYF.

This clonotype was observed a few times. The chain is built from TRBV6-1 and TRBJ1-2, with D maybe TRBD1 (6 bases). V lost 5 bases, J lost 7 bases, and 23 bases lay in between. CDR3 length: 16 amino acids. Germline CDR1 reads MNHNS; CDR2 reads SASEGT. The CDR3 protein is CASSHLRDTQRFGYTF. The DNA of the CDR3 is TGTGCCAGCAGTCACCTAAGGGACACTCAACGGTTTGGCTACACCTTC.

The chain carries TRBV6-2 or TRBV6-3 and TRBJ2-3, with a weak D call TRBD1 (6 bases). Trimming cost V 8 bases and J 7 bases, with 13 bases left between them. The CDR3 runs to 12 residues. CDR1 MNHEY and CDR2 SVGEGT come from the germline V gene. The CDR3 spells CASGQGQYTQYF. CDR3 coding DNA: TGTGCCAGCGGGCAGGGGCAATATACGCAGTATTTT.

This clonotype was recorded a few times. The chain links TRBV30 to TRBJ1-1; D is ambiguous. This CDR3 spans 11 amino acids. Germline V gene data show CDR1 as GTSNPN and CDR2 as SVGIG (reference sequence). Trimming took off 8 bases at V and 0 bases at J, with 7 bases between the two ends. The CDR3 DNA reads TGTGCCAGGCGATTGAACACTGAAGCTTTCTTT. As protein: CARRLNTEAFF.

As to this clonotype: With a much larger clone just one base away, this may be a read error. This sequence joins TRBV3-1 and TRBJ2-2; 9 nucleotides agree with TRBD2. The CDR3 loop spans 17 amino acids. CDR1 is LGHDT, CDR2 YNNKEL, per germline (reference sequence). CDR3 protein: CASSQGGLAVNTGELLF. CDR3 coding DNA: TGTGCCAGCAGCCAAGGGGGACTAGCAGTGAACACCGGGGAGCTGCTTTTT.

This clonotype has ten or more counts. The gene calls are TRBV20-1 and TRBJ1-5; weak D call: TRBD1 (5 bases). The CDR3 consists of 12 residues. CDR1 and CDR2 (germline): DFQATT, SNEGSKA (reference sequence). V was cut by 1 base and J by 5 bases, with 6 bases left in between. For the CDR3, the DNA is TGCAGTGCTAGAGTGGGGCATCAGCCCCAGCATTTT. This sequence encodes CSARVGHQPQHF.

This clonotype was recorded many times. The V and J genes are TRBV20-1 and TRBJ2-1, with 7 bases lining up with TRBD2. V lost 2 bases to trimming and J lost 3 bases; unmatched junction nucleotides: 4. Germline CDR1 is DFQATT and CDR2 is SNEGSKA (reference sequence). This CDR3 is built from 14 residues. CDR3 sequence: CSARSLADYNEQFF. CDR3 in DNA: TGCAGTGCTAGAAGCCTAGCGGACTACAATGAGCAGTTCTTC.

This rearrangement joins TRBV19 to TRBJ1-5, with 8 bases lining up with TRBD1. Germline CDR1 reads LNHDA; CDR2 reads SQIVND (reference sequence). The length of the CDR3 is 16 residues. The V segment lost 4 bases and the J segment 2 bases; nucleotides outside the gene matches: 7. The CDR3, as DNA: TGTGCCAGTAGTAGATTGGACAGGGAAGGCAATCAGCCCCAGCATTTT. Protein: CASSRLDREGNQPQHF.

This clonotype was seen ten or more times. J is TRBJ2-5 and V is TRBV6-1; maybe TRBD1 (5 bases). V lost 2 bases and J lost 4, with 11 bases in between. The germline V gene encodes CDR1 MNHNS and CDR2 SASEGT. The CDR3 runs to 14 residues. The CDR3 loop reads CASSEQGNGETQYF. As DNA, the CDR3 is TGTGCCAGCAGTGAACAGGGAAATGGAGAGACCCAGTACTTC.

This clonotype was detected a few times. The V and J genes are TRBV13 and TRBJ1-6, with D possibly TRBD1 on 6 matching bases. The germline V gene has CDR1 PRHDT and CDR2 FYEKMQ (reference sequence). Trimming took off 6 bases at V and 10 bases at J, with 10 bases between the two ends. The CDR3 loop spans 12 amino acids. The CDR3 sequence: CASREGESPLHF. The CDR3 DNA reads as TGTGCCAGCAGAGAGGGGGAGTCACCCCTCCACTTT.

In its sample, this clonotype was seen many times. This chain uses TRBV3-1 with TRBJ1-2, with a weak D call TRBD1 (6 bases). V was cut by 3 bases and J by 0 bases, with 11 bases left in between. Germline CDR1 reads LGHDT; CDR2 reads YNNKEL (reference sequence). There are 15 residues in the CDR3. CDR3 DNA: TGTGCCAGCAGCCAGGGTGGACAGACTAACTATGGCTACACCTTC. Translating it yields CASSQGGQTNYGYTF.

This clonotype was counted ten times or more. The rearrangement links TRBV2 to TRBJ1-5; perhaps TRBD1 as D (5 bases). Germline V gene sequence: CDR1 SNHLY, CDR2 FYNNEI. The V end lost 6 bases, the J end lost 3 bases, and 9 bases lay between the germline ends. The CDR3 totals 13 residues. The DNA of the CDR3 is TGTGCCAGCAGGGGGGACTCCAATCAGCCCCAGCATTTT. Translated, it gives CASRGDSNQPQHF.

This chain uses TRBV2 with TRBJ2-5, with 8 bases matching TRBD2. This CDR3 has 14 residues. The J segment lost 5 bases and the V segment lost 6 bases, leaving 8 bases of the junction unmatched. Germline values: CDR1 SNHLY, CDR2 FYNNEI. The DNA of the CDR3 is TGTGCCAGCAGACTTACTAGCGGTCGGGAGACCCAGTACTTC. It yields the protein CASRLTSGRETQYF.

This clonotype was detected many times. The CDR3 here is CASSDFDTQYF. The CDR3 bases are TGTGCCAGCAGTGATTTTGATACGCAGTATTTT. The chain is built from TRBV2 and TRBJ2-3; D is undetermined. The CDR3 is made up of 11 amino acids. V lost 3 bases, J lost 6 bases, and 4 bases lay in between. Per germline, CDR1 SNHLY and CDR2 FYNNEI.

This clonotype was seen at least ten times. The CDR3 loop reads CASSYTEEAFF. The CDR3 nucleotides read TGTGCCAGCAGCTATACAGAGGAAGCTTTCTTT. The rearrangement joins TRBV7-9 to TRBJ1-1, with D hard to call. Trimming cost V 4 bases and J 8 bases, with 8 bases left between them. The CDR3 length is 11 residues. Germline V lookup: CDR1 SEHNR, CDR2 FQNEAQ (reference sequence).

This clonotype was detected ten times or more. The chain carries TRBV11-2 and TRBJ2-5; D remains ambiguous. Germline values: CDR1 SGHAT, CDR2 FQNNGV. Trimming left V 1 base short and J 1 base short, with 4 bases between. The CDR3 contains 13 residues. CDR3 region: CASSLALQETQYF. Written as DNA, the CDR3 is TGTGCCAGCAGCTTAGCCCTCCAAGAGACCCAGTACTTC.

This sequence joins TRBV11-3 and TRBJ2-1, with D possibly TRBD2 on 5 matching bases. V was cut by 5 bases and J by 8 bases, with 19 bases left in between. Per the germline V gene, CDR1 is SGHNT and CDR2 is YENEEA. The CDR3 has 15 amino acids. This CDR3 is CASSPRAGESHEQFF. The CDR3, as DNA: TGTGCCAGCAGCCCGAGGGCCGGGGAGTCACATGAGCAGTTCTTC.

The chain carries TRBV29-1 and TRBJ1-5; tentative D call: TRBD1 (5 bases). Trimming cost V 4 bases and J 4 bases, with 11 bases left between them. The CDR3 sequence is 13 residues long. Looked up from germline, CDR1 is SQVTM and CDR2 is ANQGSEA. In DNA, the CDR3 is TGCAGCGTTGCCCAGACAGAGAATCAGCCCCAGCATTTT. Its translation: CSVAQTENQPQHF.

This clonotype was found many times. This chain uses TRBV3-1 with TRBJ2-3, with D tentatively TRBD2 (5 bases). The CDR3 has 15 amino acids. The germline V gene encodes CDR1 LGHDT and CDR2 YNNKEL (reference sequence). V gave up 4 bases and J gave up 2 bases, with 13 bases separating them. The CDR3 nucleotides are TGTGCCAGCAGCCCGGCCGGACTCGACACAGATACGCAGTATTTT. Amino acid sequence: CASSPAGLDTDTQYF.

Turning to this clonotype: A much larger clone lies one base from this, so it may be a read error. The CDR3 does not close with the conserved phenylalanine or tryptophan, likely indicating a read error. The J gene is TRBJ2-7, the V gene TRBV5-1, with D hard to call. Trimming pared 2 bases from V and 0 bases from J, leaving 6 bases between. Per the germline V gene, CDR1 is SGHRS and CDR2 is YFSETQ. The CDR3 contains 13 residues. The CDR3 nucleotides read TGCGCCAGCAGCTTAGCCACCTCCTACGAGCAGTACTCC. The encoded protein is CASSLATSYEQYS.

This clonotype has ten or more counts. The gene calls are TRBV20-1 and TRBJ1-4; D not certain. Deletions cut 1 base from V and 5 bases from J, with 14 bases between. The CDR3 contains 15 residues. The V gene's germline CDR1 is DFQATT and CDR2 SNEGSKA (reference sequence). As DNA, the CDR3 is TGCAGTGCTAGAGTTTCGAAACAGACAAATGAAAAACTGTTTTTT. It is translated as CSARVSKQTNEKLFF.

This clonotype was observed at least ten times. V gene TRBV11-2 combines with J gene TRBJ1-1; D is perhaps TRBD1 (5 bases). The germline V and J ends were trimmed by 2 bases and 1 base, with 14 bases remaining between them. Per germline, CDR1 SGHAT and CDR2 FQNNGV. There are 16 residues in the CDR3. The CDR3 sequence is CASSLQAGSGNTEAFF. The CDR3 DNA is TGTGCCAGCAGCTTACAAGCAGGGTCTGGGAACACTGAAGCTTTCTTT.

V gene TRBV4-1 combines with J gene TRBJ1-5; D is unresolved. V was cut by 4 bases and J by 6 bases, with 19 bases left in between. The CDR3 totals 16 residues. The germline CDR1 and CDR2 sequences are MGHRA and YSYEKL. The CDR3 spells CASSLRWVGQVQPQHF. CDR3 DNA: TGCGCCAGCAGCCTGAGATGGGTAGGGCAAGTTCAGCCCCAGCATTTT.

The CDR3: CASSDPAGVISSPLHF. CDR3 bases: TGTGCCAGCAGCGACCCGGCAGGGGTCATTAGTTCACCCCTCCACTTT. The V and J genes are TRBV9 and TRBJ1-6; tentatively, D is TRBD1 (6 bases). Germline CDR1 and CDR2: SGDLS and YYNGEE. V was clipped by 3 bases and J by 9 bases, with 19 bases between them. There are 16 residues in the CDR3.

The J gene is TRBJ2-7, the V gene TRBV5-1; D is undetermined. Looked up from germline, CDR1 is SGHRS and CDR2 is YFSETQ. Trimming removed 4 bases at V and 0 bases at J, with 14 bases between. The CDR3 has 15 residues. The CDR3 here is CASSPLDADSYEQYF. The CDR3 DNA reads as TGCGCCAGCAGCCCGCTGGACGCCGACTCCTACGAGCAGTACTTC. Together with reference TRBV5-1 and TRBJ2-7, the CDR3 gives the full variable domain: KAGVTQTPRYLIKTRGQQVTLSCSPISGHRSVSWYQQTPGQGLQFLFEYFSETQRNKGNFPGRFSGRQFSNSRSEMNVSTLELGDSALYLCASSPLDADSYEQYFGPGTRLTVT.

This clonotype has a handful of counts. The chain uses TRBV10-3 and TRBJ2-7; 9 bases are a match to TRBD1. The length of the CDR3 is 12 residues. Germline values: CDR1 ENHRY, CDR2 SYGVKD. Unmatched junction bases numbered 6, after V lost 10 bases and J lost 5 bases. CDR3 loop: CATEGQGNEQYF. DNA for the CDR3: TGTGCCACCGAGGGACAGGGCAACGAGCAGTACTTC.

This clonotype was detected a few times. The rearrangement links TRBV12-3 or TRBV12-4 to TRBJ2-3; TRBD2 matches at 9 bases. Trimming removed 6 bases from V and 4 bases from J; junction bases left unmatched: 8. The CDR3 is made up of 15 amino acids. The CDR3 spells CASSPLAGIADTQYF. The DNA for the CDR3 is TGTGCCAGCAGCCCTCTAGCGGGGATCGCAGATACGCAGTATTTT.